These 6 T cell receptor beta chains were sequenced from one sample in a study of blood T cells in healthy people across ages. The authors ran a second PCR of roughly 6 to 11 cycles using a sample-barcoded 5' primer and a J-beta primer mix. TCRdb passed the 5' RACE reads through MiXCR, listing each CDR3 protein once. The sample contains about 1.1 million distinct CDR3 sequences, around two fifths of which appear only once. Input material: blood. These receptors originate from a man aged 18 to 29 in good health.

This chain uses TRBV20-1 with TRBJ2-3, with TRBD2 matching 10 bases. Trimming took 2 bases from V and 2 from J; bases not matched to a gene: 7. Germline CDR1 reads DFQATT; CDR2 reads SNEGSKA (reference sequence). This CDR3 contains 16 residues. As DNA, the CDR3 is TGCAGTGCTAGATCCTTAGCGGGGGGTTACACAGATACGCAGTATTTT. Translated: CSARSLAGGYTDTQYF.

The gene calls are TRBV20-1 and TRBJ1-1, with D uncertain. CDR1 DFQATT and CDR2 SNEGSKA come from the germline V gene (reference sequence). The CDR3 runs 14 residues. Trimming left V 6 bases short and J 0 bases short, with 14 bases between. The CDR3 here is CSAGGPTMNTEAFF. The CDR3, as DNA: TGCAGTGCGGGAGGACCGACAATGAACACTGAAGCTTTCTTT.

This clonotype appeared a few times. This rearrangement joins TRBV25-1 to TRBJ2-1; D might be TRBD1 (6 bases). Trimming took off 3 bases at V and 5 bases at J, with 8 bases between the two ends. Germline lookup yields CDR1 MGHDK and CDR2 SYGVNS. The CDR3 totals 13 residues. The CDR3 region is CASSDPGDNEQFF. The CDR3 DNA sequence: TGTGCCAGCAGTGACCCAGGGGACAATGAGCAGTTCTTC. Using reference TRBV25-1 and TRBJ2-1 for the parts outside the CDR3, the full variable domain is EADIYQTPRYLVIGTGKKITLECSQTMGHDKMYWYQQDPGMELHLIHYSYGVNSTEKGDLSSESTVSRIRTEHFPLTLESARPSHTSQYLCASSDPGDNEQFFGPGTRLTVL.

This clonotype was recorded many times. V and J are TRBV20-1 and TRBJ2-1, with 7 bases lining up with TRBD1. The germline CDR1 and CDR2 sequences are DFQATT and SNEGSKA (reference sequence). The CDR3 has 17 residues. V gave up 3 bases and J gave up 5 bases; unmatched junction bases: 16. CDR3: CSASAFEPGTADNEQFF. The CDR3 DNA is TGCAGTGCTAGTGCATTCGAGCCGGGGACAGCCGACAATGAGCAGTTCTTC.

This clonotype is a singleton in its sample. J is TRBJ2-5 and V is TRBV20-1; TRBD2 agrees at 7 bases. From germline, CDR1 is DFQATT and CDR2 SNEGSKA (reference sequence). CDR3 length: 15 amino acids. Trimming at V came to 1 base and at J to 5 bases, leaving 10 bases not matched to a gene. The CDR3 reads CSARVGGGALETQYF. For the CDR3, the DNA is TGCAGTGCTAGAGTGGGGGGAGGGGCCTTGGAGACCCAGTACTTC.

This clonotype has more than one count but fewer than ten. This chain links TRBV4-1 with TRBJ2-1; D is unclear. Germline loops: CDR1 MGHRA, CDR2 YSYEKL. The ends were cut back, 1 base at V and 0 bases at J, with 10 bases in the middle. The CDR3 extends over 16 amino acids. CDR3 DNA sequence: TGCGCCAGCAGCCAAGTGCCCCTCAGCTCCTACAATGAGCAGTTCTTC. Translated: CASSQVPLSSYNEQFF.